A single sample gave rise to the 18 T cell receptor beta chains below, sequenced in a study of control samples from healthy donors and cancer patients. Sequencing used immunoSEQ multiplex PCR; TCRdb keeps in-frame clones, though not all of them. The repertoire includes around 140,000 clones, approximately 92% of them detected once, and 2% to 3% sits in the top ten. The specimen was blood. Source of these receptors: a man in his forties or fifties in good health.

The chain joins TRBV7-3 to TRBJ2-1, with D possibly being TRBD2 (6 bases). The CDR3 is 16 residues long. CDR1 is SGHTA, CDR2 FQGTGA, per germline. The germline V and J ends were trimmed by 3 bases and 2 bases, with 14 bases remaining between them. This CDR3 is CASSLGGSGAYNEQFF. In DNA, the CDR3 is TGTGCCAGCAGCTTGGGGGGTAGCGGCGCCTACAATGAGCAGTTCTTC.

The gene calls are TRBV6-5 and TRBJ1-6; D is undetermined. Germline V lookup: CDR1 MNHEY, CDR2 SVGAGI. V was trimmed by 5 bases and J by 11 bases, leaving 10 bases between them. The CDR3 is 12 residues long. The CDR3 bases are TGTGCCAGCAGTCCCGAGGTGGCACCCCTCCACTTT. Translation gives CASSPEVAPLHF.

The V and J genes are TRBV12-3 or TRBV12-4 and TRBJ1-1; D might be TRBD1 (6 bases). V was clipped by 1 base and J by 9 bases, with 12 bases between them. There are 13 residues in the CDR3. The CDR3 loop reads CASSLDQGTKAFF. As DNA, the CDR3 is TGTGCCAGCAGTTTAGACCAGGGGACGAAAGCTTTCTTT.

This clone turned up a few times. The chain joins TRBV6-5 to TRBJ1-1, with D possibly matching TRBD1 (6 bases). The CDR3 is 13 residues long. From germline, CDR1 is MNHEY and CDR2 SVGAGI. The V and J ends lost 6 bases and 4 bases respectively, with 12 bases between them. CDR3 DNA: TGTGCCAGCAGCCGTACAGGGAGCACTGAAGCTTTCTTT. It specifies CASSRTGSTEAFF.

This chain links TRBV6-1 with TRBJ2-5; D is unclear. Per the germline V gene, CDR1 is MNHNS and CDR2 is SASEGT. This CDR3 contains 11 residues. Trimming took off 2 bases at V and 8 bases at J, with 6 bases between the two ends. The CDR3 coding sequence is TGTGCCAGCAGTGAACCCCTAACCCAGTACTTC. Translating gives CASSEPLTQYF.

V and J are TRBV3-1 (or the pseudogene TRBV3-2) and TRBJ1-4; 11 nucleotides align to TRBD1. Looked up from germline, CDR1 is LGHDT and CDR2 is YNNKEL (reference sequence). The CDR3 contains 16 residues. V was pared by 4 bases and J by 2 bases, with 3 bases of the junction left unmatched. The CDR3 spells CASSRTGGLTNEKLFF. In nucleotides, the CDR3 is TGTGCCAGCAGCCGGACAGGGGGCCTCACTAATGAAAAACTGTTTTTT.

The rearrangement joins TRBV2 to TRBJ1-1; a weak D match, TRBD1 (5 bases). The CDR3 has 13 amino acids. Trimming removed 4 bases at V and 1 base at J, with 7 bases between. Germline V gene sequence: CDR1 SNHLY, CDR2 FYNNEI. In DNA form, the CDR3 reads TGTGCCAGCAGTGGACAGAGGAACACTGAAGCTTTCTTT. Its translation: CASSGQRNTEAFF.

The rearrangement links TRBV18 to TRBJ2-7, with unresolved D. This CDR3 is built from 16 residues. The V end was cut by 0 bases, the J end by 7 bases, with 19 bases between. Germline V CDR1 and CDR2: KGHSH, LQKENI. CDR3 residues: CASSPPVRTALGEQYF. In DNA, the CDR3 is TGTGCCAGCTCACCACCGGTTAGGACCGCCCTCGGGGAGCAGTACTTC.

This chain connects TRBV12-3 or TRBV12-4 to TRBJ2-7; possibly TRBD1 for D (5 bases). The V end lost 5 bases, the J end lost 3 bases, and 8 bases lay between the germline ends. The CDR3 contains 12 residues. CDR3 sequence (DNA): TGTGCCAGCAGTCAGACAGTCTACGAGCAGTACTTC. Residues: CASSQTVYEQYF.

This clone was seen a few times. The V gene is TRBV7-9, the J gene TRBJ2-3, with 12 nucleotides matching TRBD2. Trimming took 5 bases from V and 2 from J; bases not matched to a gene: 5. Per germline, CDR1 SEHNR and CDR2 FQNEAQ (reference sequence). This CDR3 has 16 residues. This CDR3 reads CASSVLAGGNTDTQYF. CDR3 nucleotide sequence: TGTGCCAGCAGCGTACTAGCGGGGGGTAACACAGATACGCAGTATTTT.

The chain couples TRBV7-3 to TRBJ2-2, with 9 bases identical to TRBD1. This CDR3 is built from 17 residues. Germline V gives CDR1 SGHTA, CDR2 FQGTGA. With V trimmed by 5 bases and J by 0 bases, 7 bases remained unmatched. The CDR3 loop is CASSPHRTGANTGELFF. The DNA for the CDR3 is TGTGCCAGCAGCCCCCATCGGACAGGGGCGAACACCGGGGAGCTGTTTTTT.

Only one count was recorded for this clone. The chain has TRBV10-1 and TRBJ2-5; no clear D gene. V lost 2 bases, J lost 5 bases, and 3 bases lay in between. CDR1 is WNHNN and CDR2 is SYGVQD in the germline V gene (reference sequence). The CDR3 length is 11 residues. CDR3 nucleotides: TGCGCCAGCAGTGAGGAGGAGACCCAGTACTTC. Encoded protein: CASSEEETQYF.

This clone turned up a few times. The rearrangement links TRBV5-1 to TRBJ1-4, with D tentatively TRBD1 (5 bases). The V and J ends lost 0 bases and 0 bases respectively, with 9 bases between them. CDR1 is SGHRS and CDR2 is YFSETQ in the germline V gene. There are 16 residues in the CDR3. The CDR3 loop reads CASSLVGQTTNEKLFF. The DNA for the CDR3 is TGCGCCAGCAGCTTGGTGGGGCAGACAACTAATGAAAAACTGTTTTTT.

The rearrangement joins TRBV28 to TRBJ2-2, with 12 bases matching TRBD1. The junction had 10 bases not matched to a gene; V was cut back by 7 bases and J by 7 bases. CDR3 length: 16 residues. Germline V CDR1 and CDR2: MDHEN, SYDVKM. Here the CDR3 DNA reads TGTGCCAGCACAAGTCACGGGACAGGGGGCCACGGGGAGCTGTTTTTT. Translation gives CASTSHGTGGHGELFF.

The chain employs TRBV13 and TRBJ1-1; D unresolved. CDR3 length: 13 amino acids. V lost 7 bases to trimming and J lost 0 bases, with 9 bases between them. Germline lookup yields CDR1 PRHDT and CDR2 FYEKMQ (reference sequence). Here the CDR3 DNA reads TGTGCCAGCACTGAAGGACTGAACACTGAAGCTTTCTTT. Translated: CASTEGLNTEAFF.

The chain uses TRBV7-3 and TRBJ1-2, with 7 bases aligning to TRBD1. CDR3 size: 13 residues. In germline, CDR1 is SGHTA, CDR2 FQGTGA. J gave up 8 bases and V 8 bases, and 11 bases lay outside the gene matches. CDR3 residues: CASGLGGADGYTF. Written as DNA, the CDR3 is TGTGCCAGCGGTTTAGGGGGCGCAGACGGCTACACCTTC.

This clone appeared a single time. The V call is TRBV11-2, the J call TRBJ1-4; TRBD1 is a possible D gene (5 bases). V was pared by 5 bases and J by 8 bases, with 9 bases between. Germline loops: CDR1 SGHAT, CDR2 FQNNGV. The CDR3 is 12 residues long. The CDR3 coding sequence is TGTGCCAGCAGCCCCGACAGAGAAAAACTGTTTTTT. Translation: CASSPDREKLFF.

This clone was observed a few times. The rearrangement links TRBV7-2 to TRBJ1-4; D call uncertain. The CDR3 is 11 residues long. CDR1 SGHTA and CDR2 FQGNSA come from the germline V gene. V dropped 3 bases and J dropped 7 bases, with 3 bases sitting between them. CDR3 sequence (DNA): TGTGCCAGCAGCTTTAGTGAAAAACTGTTTTTT. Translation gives CASSFSEKLFF.